This TCR beta chain comes out of a study of beta chain features in type 1 diabetes. Study-level points and caveats: Sampled from patients, naive, central memory and Treg TCRB repertoires appeared more similar than those sampled from healthy donors.

Sorted CD4+ subsets: naive, central memory, regulatory, stem cell-like memory (CD45RO/CCR7/CD25/CD127/CD95/CD27 panel). Sorted populations all exceeded 98% purity. This clone was counted a single time. What it binds is unknown. In germline, CDR1 is KGHSH, CDR2 LQKENI. The CDR3 has 16 amino acids. V lost 4 bases, J lost 6 bases, and 10 bases stayed unmatched. The authors reverse transcribed all of the isolated RNA, so sequencing captured expressed TCRB transcripts. Here immunoSEQ multiplex PCR was the method, and the copy in TCRdb shows in-frame clones only, minus some. The sample contains about 260,000 clones, around 68% of which appear only once.

The sequence derives from a man aged 25 to 45 in good health. Sequenced input: naive CD4+ T cells from blood. The V call is TRBV18, the J call TRBJ1-5, with 9 bases that match TRBD1. The CDR3 coding sequence is TGTGCCAGCTCACTTGCCCGGGACAGGGACGGTCAGCCCCAGCATTTT. Its protein product is CASSLARDRDGQPQHF. Variable domain in full (rest from reference TRBV18 and TRBJ1-5): NAGVMQNPRHLVRRRGQEARLRCSPMKGHSHVYWYRQLPEEGLKFMVYLQKENIIDESGMPKERFSAEFPKEGPSILRIQQVVRGDSAAYFCASSLARDRDGQPQHFGDGTRLSIL.